This T cell receptor beta chain was documented in a study of T cell changes during pregnancy in multiple sclerosis. The method was immunoSEQ multiplex PCR; TCRdb's version includes in-frame clones alone and lacks a portion of them. The table lists some 74,000 clones, 80% to 95% of them singletons. This CDR3 has 14 amino acids. V trimming: 5 bases; J trimming: 3 bases; junction bases outside the gene matches: 4. CDR1 and CDR2 from the germline V gene are SEHNR and FQNEAQ (reference sequence). This clone was observed a handful of times. The TCR comes from a female donor with multiple sclerosis, enrolled in a pregnancy study. The V and J genes are TRBV7-9 and TRBJ1-1; 9 positions match TRBD1. The source was peripheral blood, collected before pregnancy. DNA of the CDR3: TGTGCCAGCAGCGGACAGGGGTGGGACACTGAAGCTTTCTTT. Translating it yields CASSGQGWDTEAFF.